The TCR beta chain under discussion was sequenced for a study of lymphopenia after photon versus proton radiotherapy. General study results and limits: After lymphocyte nadir, photon-treated repertoires showed oligoclonal expansion, especially CD8+ Temra.

Profiled with immunoSEQ multiplex PCR; TCRdb holds only in-frame clones, not every one. The table records around 23,000 clones, about nine tenths of them present only once. Trimming left V 0 bases short and J 4 bases short, with 10 bases between. Germline V gene sequence: CDR1 SGHRS, CDR2 YFSETQ. The CDR3 totals 14 residues. For this clone: Its antigen is unknown.

The specimen comprised peripheral blood, sampled from a patient treated with proton-based radiotherapy. The receptor comes from a woman aged 70 to 79 with pancreatic cancer. Some clones in this sample may be carry-over from other donors' samples. This sequence joins TRBV5-1 and TRBJ1-2; D may be TRBD1 (5 bases). The CDR3 sequence is CASSLAGDSYGYTF. DNA of the CDR3: TGCGCCAGCAGCTTGGCTGGGGACTCCTATGGCTACACCTTC.